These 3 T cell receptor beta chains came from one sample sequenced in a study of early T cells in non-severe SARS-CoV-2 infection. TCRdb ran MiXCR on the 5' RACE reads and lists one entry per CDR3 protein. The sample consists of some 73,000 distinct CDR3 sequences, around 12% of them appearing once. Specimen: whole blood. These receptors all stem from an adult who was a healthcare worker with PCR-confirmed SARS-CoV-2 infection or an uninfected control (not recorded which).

The CDR3 region has the DNA TGTGCCAGCAGCCAGAGGGTTGAGAACACTGAAGCTTTCTTT. Amino acids: CASSQRVENTEAFF. The chain has TRBV16 and TRBJ1-1; D unclear. Trimming cost V 3 bases and J 1 base, with 9 bases left between them. Germline CDR1 KGHSY, CDR2 FQNENV. This CDR3 is 14 amino acids long.

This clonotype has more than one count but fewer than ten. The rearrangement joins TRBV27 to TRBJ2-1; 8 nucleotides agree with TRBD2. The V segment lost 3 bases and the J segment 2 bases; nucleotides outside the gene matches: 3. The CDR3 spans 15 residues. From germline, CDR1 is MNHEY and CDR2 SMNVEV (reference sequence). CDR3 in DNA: TGTGCCAGCAGTTTTCGGCGGGAGGCCTACAATGAGCAGTTCTTC. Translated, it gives CASSFRREAYNEQFF.

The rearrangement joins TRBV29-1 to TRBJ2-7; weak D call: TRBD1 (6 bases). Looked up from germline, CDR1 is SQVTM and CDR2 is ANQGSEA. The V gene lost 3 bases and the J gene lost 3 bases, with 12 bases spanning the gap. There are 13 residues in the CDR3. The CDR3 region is CSVDRGDRYEQYF. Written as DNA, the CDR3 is TGCAGCGTTGACAGGGGTGATCGCTACGAGCAGTACTTC.